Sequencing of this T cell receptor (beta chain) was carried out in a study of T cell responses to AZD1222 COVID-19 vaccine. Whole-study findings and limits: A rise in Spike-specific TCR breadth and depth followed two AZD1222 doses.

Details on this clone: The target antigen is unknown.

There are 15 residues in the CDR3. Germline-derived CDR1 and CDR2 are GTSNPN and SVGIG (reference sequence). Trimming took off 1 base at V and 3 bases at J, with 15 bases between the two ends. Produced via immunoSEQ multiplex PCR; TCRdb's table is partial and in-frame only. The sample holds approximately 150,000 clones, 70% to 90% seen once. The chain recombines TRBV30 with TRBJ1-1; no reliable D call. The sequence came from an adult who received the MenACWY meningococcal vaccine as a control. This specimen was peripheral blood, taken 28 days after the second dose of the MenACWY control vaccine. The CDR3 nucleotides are TGTGCCTGGAGTGCTACAGCCTCCTACTACACTGAAGCTTTCTTT. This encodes CAWSATASYYTEAFF.